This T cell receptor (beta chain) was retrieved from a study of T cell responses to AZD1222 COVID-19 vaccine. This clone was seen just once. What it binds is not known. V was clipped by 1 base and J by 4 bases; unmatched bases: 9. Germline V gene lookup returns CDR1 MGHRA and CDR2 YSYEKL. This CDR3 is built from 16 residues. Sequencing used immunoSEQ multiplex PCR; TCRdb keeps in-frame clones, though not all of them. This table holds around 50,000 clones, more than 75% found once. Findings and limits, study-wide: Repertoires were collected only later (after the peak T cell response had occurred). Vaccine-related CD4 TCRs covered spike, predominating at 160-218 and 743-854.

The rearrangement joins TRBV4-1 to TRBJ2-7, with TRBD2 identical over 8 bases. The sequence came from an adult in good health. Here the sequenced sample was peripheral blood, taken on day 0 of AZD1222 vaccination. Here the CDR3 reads CASSQGVSAGGYEQYF. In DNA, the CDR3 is TGCGCCAGCAGCCAAGGAGTTTCTGCGGGAGGTTACGAGCAGTACTTC.